The 3 T cell receptor beta chains presented below share a single source sample, sequenced in a study of blood T cell repertoires in COVID-19. Here immunoSEQ multiplex PCR was the method, and the copy in TCRdb shows in-frame clones only, minus some. The data show about 250,000 clones, just over 85% seen once. Material for sequencing was PBMCs or T cells enriched from blood (not recorded which). These TCRs come from a man aged 18 to 35 who had recovered from COVID-19.

This clone was counted between two and nine times. This chain uses TRBV5-6 with TRBJ1-4; tentative D call: TRBD1 (5 bases). This CDR3 region has 14 residues. V was trimmed by 5 bases and J by 6 bases, leaving 14 bases between them. Germline lookup yields CDR1 SGHDT and CDR2 YYEEEE. The DNA for the CDR3 is TGTGCCAGCAGTCGAAGGGGAGGGTATGAAAAACTGTTTTTT. Translating gives CASSRRGGYEKLFF.

The chain carries TRBV4-1 and TRBJ2-3, with 12 bases identical to TRBD2. The V gene's germline CDR1 is MGHRA and CDR2 YSYEKL. V shed 4 bases, J shed 0 bases, and the junction held 14 bases outside the gene matches. The CDR3 length is 20 residues. CDR3 nucleotide sequence: TGCGCCAGCAGCCGAACACAAAGGACTAGCGGGGCCGCTAGCACAGATACGCAGTATTTT. Encoded protein: CASSRTQRTSGAASTDTQYF.

The chain links TRBV24-1 to TRBJ2-7, with unresolved D. Germline-derived CDR1 and CDR2 are KGHDR and SFDVKD. V lost 8 bases and J 0 bases, leaving 7 bases between the germline ends. This CDR3 has 12 residues. DNA of the CDR3: TGTGCCACCACGGGTCCCTCCTACGAGCAGTACTTC. It specifies CATTGPSYEQYF.